This TCR beta chain was obtained from a study of T cell responses to AZD1222 COVID-19 vaccine. Study-level points and caveats: Two AZD1222 doses significantly raised spike-specific TCR breadth and depth over controls.

Using immunoSEQ multiplex PCR, the repertoire was profiled, and TCRdb retains in-frame clones only, with some absent. The sample holds some 150,000 clones, more than 85% seen once. In the case of this clone: The antigen remains unidentified.

The CDR3 is 14 amino acids. CDR1 SGHRS and CDR2 YFSETQ come from the germline V gene. Losses at the gene ends were 7 bases for V and 8 bases for J; bases not matched to a gene: 10. The TCR was taken from an adult in good health. The chain employs TRBV5-1 and TRBJ2-1; 9 nucleotides align to TRBD1. The sample here was peripheral blood, taken on day 0 of AZD1222 vaccination. The CDR3 sequence is CASGQGSGIHEQFF. CDR3 DNA sequence: TGCGCCAGCGGACAGGGGTCGGGGATTCATGAGCAGTTCTTC. The whole variable domain, filled in from reference TRBV5-1 and TRBJ2-1, reads KAGVTQTPRYLIKTRGQQVTLSCSPISGHRSVSWYQQTPGQGLQFLFEYFSETQRNKGNFPGRFSGRQFSNSRSEMNVSTLELGDSALYLCASGQGSGIHEQFFGPGTRLTVL.